This TCR beta chain was sequenced in a study of shared clonotypes between healthy human individuals (dated by TCRdb to 2020 to 2021). For the wider study: The cohort comprised a couple of women and a few men aged 18 to 49 years. For each donor, CD4 naive and CD4 memory were each given three plates, CD8 naive was given two plates, and CD8 memory was given one plate. Blood TCR repertoires of a handful of healthy adults were deeply sequenced to estimate repertoire size and the extent of clonotype sharing between individuals. Different laboratories and diverse techniques were used to prepare libraries and sequence TCR repertoires, to increase sequencing depth and limit assay-specific biases. Per donor, leukapheresis produced somewhere between about 0.94 and 9.5 billion PBMCs.

Cut back by 0 bases and 5 bases, the V and J ends lie 15 bases apart. The CDR3, from cysteine to phenylalanine, totals 16 residues. The CDR3 DNA has 48 bases and is translated from base 1. The germline V gene supplies CDR1 LGHNA and CDR2 YNFKEQ. Results and caveats for the whole study, not just this receptor: Incomplete sequencing was indicated by rarefaction of sorted-subset datasets, despite the large sequencing depth. Based on pairwise subsampling, the degree of clonotype sharing among donors was expected to be affected by sequencing depth. Compared with non-shared clonotypes, clonotypes shared by all four sorted-subset donors had higher generation probabilities. Because the study included a small number of donors, the genetic and exposure-history diversity represented was limited. About 5% of naive CD4, approximately 3.7% of naive CD8, about 2.4% of memory CD4, and 0.4% of memory CD8 clonotypes were shared across several donors. Naive subsets generally had larger estimated clonotype richness than memory subsets. Sampling was limited to blood, and TCR repertoires in tissue likely differ from TCR repertoires in blood.

As concerns this clone: No cognate antigen has been identified for it. No much larger clone is present one base from it, and per-base qualities are unavailable.

Using the deep immunoSEQ assay, TCR CDR3 regions were amplified from genomic DNA by multiplex PCR. Extracted genomic DNA from each cell subset was spread evenly across all wells of several immunoSEQ 96-well plates, with each plate serving as a replicate. Each replicate PCR for sorted subsets received about 220 ng genomic DNA, equal to about 29,000 T cell genomes. The purified libraries were quantified using a Qubit 3.0 fluorometer, sized with a Bioanalyzer 2100, and then quantified again using the KAPA Library Quantification kit. Every immunoSEQ 96-well plate was sequenced on a separate single-read 150-cycle Illumina NextSeq 550 flow cell. Per the source publication's procedure: The immunoSEQ output contained only junctional sequences without quality scores, so filtering could not match that applied to full-length reads. Sequences were annotated with PyIR, a Python wrapper for IgBLAST v1.9, using IMGT germline references to assign V/J genes and CDR3. Any read was removed if the V/J assignment was weak (E-value above 1e-6), the CDR3 was missing, or the read contained stop codons, out-of-frame junctions, or ambiguous translated residues. A V3J clonotype was defined by an identical inferred V gene, J gene, and CDR3 amino acid sequence. The percentage overlap between two repertoires was calculated by dividing the number of shared unique clonotypes by the size of the smaller repertoire. Three approaches were used to assess repertoire richness: RTK rarefaction, the Chao1 estimator, and Recon v2.1 estimates of unobserved clonotypes. OLGA was used to compute generation probabilities for all TCRbeta clonotypes that the gDNA method yielded from several donors. As stored in TCRdb, this immuneACCESS dataset retains in-frame rearrangements with V and J assigned. A fraction of the clones does not appear; measured against another copy, unresolved V genes explain less than half of the discrepancy, and the remainder lacks a known reason. The V and J calls and clone size come from that table; D and trimming were worked out from the DNA. For this sample the table gives 850,000 to 1,200,000 clones, of which around 75% were detected only once. Around 1.4% of the sample is taken by the ten largest.

The donors were healthy, HIV-negative adults who had no recently reported acute infections or vaccinations. Every donor was a Caucasian adult living in Nashville, Tennessee, USA. CD4+ T cells were enriched through magnetic negative selection, after which naive cells were positively selected on CD45RA and the remaining negative fraction served as the memory subset. After blood collection by leukapheresis, PBMCs were isolated using Ficoll-Histopaque density gradient centrifugation and then cryopreserved in the vapor phase of liquid nitrogen. Analytical flow cytometry was used to check the purity and quantity of every magnetically sorted T cell population. Genomic DNA was isolated from every sorted fraction and measured by UV absorbance on a Nanodrop 2000c.

Sequences were obtained from memory CD4+ T cells sorted from blood. What this sample's cell subset or site label stands for: CD45RA-negative fraction. This clonotype originated in a young man in good health. This chain joins TRBV4-2 to TRBJ2-3; confidence is insufficient to name the D gene. The sequence in DNA is TGTGCCAGCAGCCAAGATCAAGCTAGTTTGAAAGATACGCAGTATTTT. Its protein is CASSQDQASLKDTQYF.